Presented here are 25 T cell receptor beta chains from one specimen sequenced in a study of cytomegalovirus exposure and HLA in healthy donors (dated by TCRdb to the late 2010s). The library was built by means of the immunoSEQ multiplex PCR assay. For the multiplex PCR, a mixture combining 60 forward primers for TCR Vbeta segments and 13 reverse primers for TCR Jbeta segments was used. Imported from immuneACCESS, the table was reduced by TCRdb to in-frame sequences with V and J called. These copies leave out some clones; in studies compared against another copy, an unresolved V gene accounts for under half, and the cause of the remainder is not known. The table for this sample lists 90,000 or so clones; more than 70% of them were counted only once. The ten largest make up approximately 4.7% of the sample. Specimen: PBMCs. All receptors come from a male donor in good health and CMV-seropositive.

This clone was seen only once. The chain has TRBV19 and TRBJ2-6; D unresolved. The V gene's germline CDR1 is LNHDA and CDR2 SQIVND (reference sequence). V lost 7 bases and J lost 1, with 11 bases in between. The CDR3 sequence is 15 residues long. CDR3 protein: CASTLMLSGANVLTF. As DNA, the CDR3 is TGTGCCAGTACCCTTATGTTATCTGGGGCCAACGTCCTGACTTTC.

The CDR3 bases are TGTGCCGGAGTCTCGCGCGGCTATGGCTACACCTTC. Amino acid sequence: CAGVSRGYGYTF. The chain carries TRBV30 and TRBJ1-2; D is unresolved. The germline V gene encodes CDR1 GTSNPN and CDR2 SVGIG (reference sequence). This CDR3 has 12 residues. The germline V and J ends were trimmed by 8 bases and 4 bases, with 14 bases remaining between them.

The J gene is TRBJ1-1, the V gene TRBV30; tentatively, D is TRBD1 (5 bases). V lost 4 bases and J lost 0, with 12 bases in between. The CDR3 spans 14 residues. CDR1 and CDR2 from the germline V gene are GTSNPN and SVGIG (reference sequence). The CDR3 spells CAWTRVGLNTEAFF. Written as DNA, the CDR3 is TGTGCCTGGACCAGGGTCGGACTGAACACTGAAGCTTTCTTT.

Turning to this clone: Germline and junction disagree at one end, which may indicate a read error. CDR3 sequence: CAWALPGLTTGELLF. The CDR3 DNA reads TGTGCCTGGGCCCTACCGGGACTTACCACCGGGGAGCTGCTTTTT. The rearrangement joins TRBV30 to TRBJ2-2, with D possibly matching TRBD2 (6 bases). Germline assignment: CDR1 GTSNPN and CDR2 SVGIG (reference sequence). The CDR3 extends over 15 amino acids. Full variable domain (remainder filled in from reference TRBV30 and TRBJ2-2): SQTIHQWPATLVQPVGSPLSLECTVEGTSNPNLYWYRQAAGRGLQLLFYSVGIGQISSEVPQNLSASRPQDRQFILSSKKLLLSDSGFYLCAWALPGLTTGELLFGEGSRLTVL.

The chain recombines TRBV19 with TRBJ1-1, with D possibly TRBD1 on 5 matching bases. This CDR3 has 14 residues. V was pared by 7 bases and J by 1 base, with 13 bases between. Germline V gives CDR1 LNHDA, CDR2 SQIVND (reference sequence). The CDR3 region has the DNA TGTGCCAGTACTCCGGGACTGGCGAACACTGAAGCTTTCTTT. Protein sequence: CASTPGLANTEAFF.

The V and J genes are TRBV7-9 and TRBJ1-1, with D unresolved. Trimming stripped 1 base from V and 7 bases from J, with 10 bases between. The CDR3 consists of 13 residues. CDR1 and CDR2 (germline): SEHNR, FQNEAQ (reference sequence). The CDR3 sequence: CASSLGQNGEAFF. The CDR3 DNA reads TGTGCCAGCAGCTTAGGTCAAAACGGTGAAGCTTTCTTT. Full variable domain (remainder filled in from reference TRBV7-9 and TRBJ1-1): DTGVSQNPRHKITKRGQNVTFRCDPISEHNRLYWYRQTLGQGPEFLTYFQNEAQLEKSRLLSDRFSAERPKGSFSTLEIQRTEQGDSAMYLCASSLGQNGEAFFGQGTRLTVV.

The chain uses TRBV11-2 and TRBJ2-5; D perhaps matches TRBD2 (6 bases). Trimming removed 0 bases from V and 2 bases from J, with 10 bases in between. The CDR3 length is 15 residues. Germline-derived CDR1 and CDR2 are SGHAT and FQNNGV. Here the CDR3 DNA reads TGTGCCAGCAGCTTAGACCCTGGACTACAAGAGACCCAGTACTTC. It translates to CASSLDPGLQETQYF.

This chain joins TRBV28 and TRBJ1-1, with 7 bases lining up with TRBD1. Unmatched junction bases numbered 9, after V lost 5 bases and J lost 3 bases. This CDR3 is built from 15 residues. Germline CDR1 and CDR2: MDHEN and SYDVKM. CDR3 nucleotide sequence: TGTGCCAGCAGTACACGCAGGGGGGTATACACTGAAGCTTTCTTT. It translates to CASSTRRGVYTEAFF.

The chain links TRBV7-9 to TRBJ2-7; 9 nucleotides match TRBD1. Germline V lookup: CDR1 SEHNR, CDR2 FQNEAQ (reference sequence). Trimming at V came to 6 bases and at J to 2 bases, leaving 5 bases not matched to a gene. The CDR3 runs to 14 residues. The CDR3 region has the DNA TGTGCCAGCAGTTCGCGACAGGGGGCCTACGAGCAGTACTTC. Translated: CASSSRQGAYEQYF. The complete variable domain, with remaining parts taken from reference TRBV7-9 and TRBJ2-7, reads DTGVSQNPRHKITKRGQNVTFRCDPISEHNRLYWYRQTLGQGPEFLTYFQNEAQLEKSRLLSDRFSAERPKGSFSTLEIQRTEQGDSAMYLCASSSRQGAYEQYFGPGTRLTVT.

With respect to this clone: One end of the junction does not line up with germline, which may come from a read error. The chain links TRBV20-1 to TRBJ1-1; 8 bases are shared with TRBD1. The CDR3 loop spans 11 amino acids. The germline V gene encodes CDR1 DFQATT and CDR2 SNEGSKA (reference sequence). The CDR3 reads CLDRVNTEAFF. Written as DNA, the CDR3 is TGTTTGGACAGGGTGAACACTGAAGCTTTCTTT.

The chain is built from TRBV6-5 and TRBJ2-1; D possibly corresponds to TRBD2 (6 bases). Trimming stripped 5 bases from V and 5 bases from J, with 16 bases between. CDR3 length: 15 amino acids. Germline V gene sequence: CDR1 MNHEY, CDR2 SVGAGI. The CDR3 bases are TGTGCCAGCAGTCCTTTTTGGGAGGACCACAATGAGCAGTTCTTC. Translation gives CASSPFWEDHNEQFF.

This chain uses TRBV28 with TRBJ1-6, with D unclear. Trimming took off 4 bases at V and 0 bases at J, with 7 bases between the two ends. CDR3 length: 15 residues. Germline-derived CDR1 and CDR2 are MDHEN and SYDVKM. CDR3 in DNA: TGTGCCAGCAGTTCCCCCAGCTCCTATAATTCACCCCTCCACTTT. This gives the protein CASSSPSSYNSPLHF.

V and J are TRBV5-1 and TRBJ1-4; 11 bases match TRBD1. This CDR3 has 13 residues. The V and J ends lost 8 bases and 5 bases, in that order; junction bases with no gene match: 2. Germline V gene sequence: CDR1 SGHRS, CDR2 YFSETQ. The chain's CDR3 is CASRTGGNEKLFF. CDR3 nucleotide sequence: TGCGCCAGTAGGACAGGGGGCAATGAAAAACTGTTTTTT.

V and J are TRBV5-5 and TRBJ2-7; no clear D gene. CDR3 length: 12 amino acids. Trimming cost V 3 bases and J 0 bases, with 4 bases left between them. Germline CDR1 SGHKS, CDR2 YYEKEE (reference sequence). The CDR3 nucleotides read TGTGCCAGCAGCTCCCGCTCCTACGAGCAGTACTTC. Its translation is CASSSRSYEQYF.

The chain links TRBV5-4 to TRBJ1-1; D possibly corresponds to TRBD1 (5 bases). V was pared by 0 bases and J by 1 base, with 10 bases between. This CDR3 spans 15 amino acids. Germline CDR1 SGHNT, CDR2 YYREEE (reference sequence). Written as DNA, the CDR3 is TGTGCCAGCAGCTTGGTACAGGATGGGAACACTGAAGCTTTCTTT. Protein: CASSLVQDGNTEAFF.

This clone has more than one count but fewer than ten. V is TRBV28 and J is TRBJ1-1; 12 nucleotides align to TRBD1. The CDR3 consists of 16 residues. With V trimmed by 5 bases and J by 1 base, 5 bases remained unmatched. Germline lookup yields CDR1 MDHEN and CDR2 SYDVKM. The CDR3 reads CASSGTGGRSNTEAFF. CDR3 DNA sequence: TGTGCCAGCAGTGGGACAGGGGGCCGGTCGAACACTGAAGCTTTCTTT.

The CDR3 reads CASSPGSRAHEQYF. In nucleotides, the CDR3 is TGTGCCAGCAGCCCTGGTAGCAGGGCCCACGAGCAGTACTTC. V and J are TRBV6-6 and TRBJ2-7, with D perhaps matching TRBD1 (5 bases). The CDR3 extends over 14 amino acids. Germline V lookup: CDR1 MNHNY, CDR2 SVGAGI (reference sequence). Deletions cut 6 bases from V and 5 bases from J, with 17 bases between.

This CDR3 is CSPIVGNGSYNEQFF. The DNA of the CDR3 is TGCAGCCCCATCGTCGGGAACGGCTCCTACAATGAGCAGTTCTTC. The chain carries TRBV29-1 and TRBJ2-1, with a possible D match to TRBD2 (5 bases). Germline V gene data show CDR1 as SQVTM and CDR2 as ANQGSEA. V gave up 8 bases and J gave up 0 bases, with 17 bases separating them. This CDR3 is 15 amino acids long.

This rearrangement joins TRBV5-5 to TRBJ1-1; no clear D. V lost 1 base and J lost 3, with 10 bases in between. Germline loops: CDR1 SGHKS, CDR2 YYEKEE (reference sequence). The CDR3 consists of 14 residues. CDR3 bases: TGTGCCAGCAGCTTGTTGAGGGAAGACACTGAAGCTTTCTTT. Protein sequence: CASSLLREDTEAFF.

The CDR3 bases are TGTGCCAGCAGCGTAGAGACAGGGGGTGGAGGAACTGAAGCTTTCTTT. Its translation: CASSVETGGGGTEAFF. The V and J genes are TRBV9 and TRBJ1-1, with 9 bases matching TRBD1. CDR3 length: 16 amino acids. Germline V gene sequence: CDR1 SGDLS, CDR2 YYNGEE. V was clipped by 0 bases and J by 5 bases; unmatched bases: 8.

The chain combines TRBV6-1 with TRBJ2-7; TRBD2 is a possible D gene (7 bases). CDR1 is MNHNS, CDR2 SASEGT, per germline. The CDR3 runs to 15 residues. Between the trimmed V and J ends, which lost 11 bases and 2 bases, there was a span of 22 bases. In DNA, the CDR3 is TGTGCCGGACGAGGTGGGGGGGCGAGACCCTACGAGCAGTACTTC. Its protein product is CAGRGGGARPYEQYF.

CDR3 sequence (DNA): TGTGCCAGCAGCCAGCAACTAGCGGGAGGTGGGGGCACAGATACGCAGTATTTT. Protein sequence: CASSQQLAGGGGTDTQYF. The chain recombines TRBV4-2 with TRBJ2-3; TRBD2 aligns across 12 bases. V was pared by 3 bases and J by 1 base, with 8 bases of the junction left unmatched. CDR3 length: 18 residues. Looked up from germline, CDR1 is LGHNA and CDR2 is YNFKEQ.

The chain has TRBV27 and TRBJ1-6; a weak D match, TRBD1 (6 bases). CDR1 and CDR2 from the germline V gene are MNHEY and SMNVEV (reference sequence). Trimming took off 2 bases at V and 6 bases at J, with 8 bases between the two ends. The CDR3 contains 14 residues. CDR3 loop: CASSLQGLNSPLHF. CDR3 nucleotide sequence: TGTGCCAGCAGTTTACAGGGGCTTAATTCACCCCTCCACTTT.

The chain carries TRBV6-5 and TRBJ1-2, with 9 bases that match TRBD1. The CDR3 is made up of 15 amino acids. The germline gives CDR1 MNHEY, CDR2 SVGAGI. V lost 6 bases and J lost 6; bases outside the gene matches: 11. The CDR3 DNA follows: TGTGCCAGCAGCCCTAACAGGGGGCAAGGCCATGGCTACACCTTC. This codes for CASSPNRGQGHGYTF.

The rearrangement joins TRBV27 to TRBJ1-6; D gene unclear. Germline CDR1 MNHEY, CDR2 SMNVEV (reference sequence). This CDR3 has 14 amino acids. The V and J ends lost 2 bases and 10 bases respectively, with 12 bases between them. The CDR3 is CASSLVGDGSPLHF. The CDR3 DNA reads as TGTGCCAGCAGTTTAGTGGGCGATGGATCACCCCTCCACTTT.